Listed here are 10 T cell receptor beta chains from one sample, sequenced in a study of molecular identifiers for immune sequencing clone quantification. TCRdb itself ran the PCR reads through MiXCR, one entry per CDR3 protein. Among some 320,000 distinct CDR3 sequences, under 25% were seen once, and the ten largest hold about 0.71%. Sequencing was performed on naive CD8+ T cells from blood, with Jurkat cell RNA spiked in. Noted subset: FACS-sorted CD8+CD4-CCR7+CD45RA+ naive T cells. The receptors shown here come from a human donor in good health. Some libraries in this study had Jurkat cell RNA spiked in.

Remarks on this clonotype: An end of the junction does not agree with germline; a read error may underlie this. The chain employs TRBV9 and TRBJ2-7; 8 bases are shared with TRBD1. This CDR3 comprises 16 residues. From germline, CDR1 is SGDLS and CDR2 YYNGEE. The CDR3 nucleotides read TGTGCCAGCAGCCCCGGGAGCGGACAGGGCACCTACGAGCGGTACTTC. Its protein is CASSPGSGQGTYERYF.

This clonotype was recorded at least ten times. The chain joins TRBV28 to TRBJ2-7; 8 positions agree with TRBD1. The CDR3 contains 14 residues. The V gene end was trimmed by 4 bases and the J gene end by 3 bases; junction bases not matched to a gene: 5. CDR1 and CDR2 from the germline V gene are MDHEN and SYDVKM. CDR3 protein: CASSSRTGRYEQYF. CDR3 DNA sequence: TGTGCCAGCAGTTCCAGGACAGGGCGCTACGAGCAGTACTTC.

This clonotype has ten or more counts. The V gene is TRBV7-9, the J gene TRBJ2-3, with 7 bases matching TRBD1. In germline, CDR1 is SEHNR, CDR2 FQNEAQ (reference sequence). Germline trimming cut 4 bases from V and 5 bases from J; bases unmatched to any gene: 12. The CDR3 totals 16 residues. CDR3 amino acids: CASSSIEGAFRDTQYF. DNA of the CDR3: TGTGCCAGCAGCTCCATAGAGGGGGCGTTTCGAGATACGCAGTATTTT.

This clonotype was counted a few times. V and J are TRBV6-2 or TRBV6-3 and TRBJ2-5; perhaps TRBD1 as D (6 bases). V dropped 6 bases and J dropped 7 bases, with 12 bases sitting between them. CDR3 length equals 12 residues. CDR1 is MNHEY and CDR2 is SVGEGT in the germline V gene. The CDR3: CASRPQTGTQYF. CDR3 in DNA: TGTGCCAGCAGACCCCAGACAGGGACCCAGTACTTC.

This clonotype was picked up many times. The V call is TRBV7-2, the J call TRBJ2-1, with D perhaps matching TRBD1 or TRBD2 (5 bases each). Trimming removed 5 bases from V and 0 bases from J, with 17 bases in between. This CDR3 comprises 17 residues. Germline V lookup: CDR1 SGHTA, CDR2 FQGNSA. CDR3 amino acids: CASSPDPGPTSYNEQFF. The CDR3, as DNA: TGTGCCAGCAGCCCGGACCCGGGACCCACCTCCTACAATGAGCAGTTCTTC.

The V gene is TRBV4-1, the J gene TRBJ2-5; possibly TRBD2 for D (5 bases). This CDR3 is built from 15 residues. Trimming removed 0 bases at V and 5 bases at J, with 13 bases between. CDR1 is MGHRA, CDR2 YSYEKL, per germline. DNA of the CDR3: TGCGCCAGCAGCCAAGACGAGGGTAGTATGGAGACCCAGTACTTC. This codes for CASSQDEGSMETQYF.

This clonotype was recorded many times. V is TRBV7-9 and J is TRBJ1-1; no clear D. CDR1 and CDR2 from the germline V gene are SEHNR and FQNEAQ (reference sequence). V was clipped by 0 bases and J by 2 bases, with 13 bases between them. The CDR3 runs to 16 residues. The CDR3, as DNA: TGTGCCAGCAGCTTAGCCCCCAGTACTACTAACACTGAAGCTTTCTTT. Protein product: CASSLAPSTTNTEAFF.

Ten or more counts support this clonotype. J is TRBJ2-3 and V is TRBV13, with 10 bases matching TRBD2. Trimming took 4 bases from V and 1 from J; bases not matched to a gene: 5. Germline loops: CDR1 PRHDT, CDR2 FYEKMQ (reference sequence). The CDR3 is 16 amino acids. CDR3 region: CASSSTGTSGTDTQYF. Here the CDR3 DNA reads TGTGCCAGCAGCTCGACCGGGACTAGCGGCACAGATACGCAGTATTTT. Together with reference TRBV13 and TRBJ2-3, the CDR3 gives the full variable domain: AAGVIQSPRHLIKEKRETATLKCYPIPRHDTVYWYQQGPGQDPQFLISFYEKMQSDKGSIPDRFSAQQFSDYHSELNMSSLELGDSALYFCASSSTGTSGTDTQYFGPGTRLTVL.

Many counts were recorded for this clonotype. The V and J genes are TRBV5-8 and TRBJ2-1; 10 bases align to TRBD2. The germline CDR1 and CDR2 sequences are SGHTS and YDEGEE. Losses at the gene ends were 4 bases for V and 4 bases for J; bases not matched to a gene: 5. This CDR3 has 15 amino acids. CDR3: CASSLGTSEYNEQFF. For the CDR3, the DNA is TGTGCCAGCAGCCTGGGGACTAGCGAATACAATGAGCAGTTCTTC. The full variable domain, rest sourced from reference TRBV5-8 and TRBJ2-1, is EAGVTQSPTHLIKTRGQQATLRCSPISGHTSVYWYQQALGLGLQFLLWYDEGEERNRGNFPPRFSGRQFPNYSSELNVNALELEDSALYLCASSLGTSEYNEQFFGPGTRLTVL.

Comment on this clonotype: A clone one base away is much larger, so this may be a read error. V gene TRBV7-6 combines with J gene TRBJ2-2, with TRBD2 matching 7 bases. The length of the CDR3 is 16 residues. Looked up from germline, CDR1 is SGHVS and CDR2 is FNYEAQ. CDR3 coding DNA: TGTGCCAGCTCCCCTAGCCCCGGGATTTCGAGCGGGGAGCTGGTTTTT. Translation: CASSPSPGISSGELVF.